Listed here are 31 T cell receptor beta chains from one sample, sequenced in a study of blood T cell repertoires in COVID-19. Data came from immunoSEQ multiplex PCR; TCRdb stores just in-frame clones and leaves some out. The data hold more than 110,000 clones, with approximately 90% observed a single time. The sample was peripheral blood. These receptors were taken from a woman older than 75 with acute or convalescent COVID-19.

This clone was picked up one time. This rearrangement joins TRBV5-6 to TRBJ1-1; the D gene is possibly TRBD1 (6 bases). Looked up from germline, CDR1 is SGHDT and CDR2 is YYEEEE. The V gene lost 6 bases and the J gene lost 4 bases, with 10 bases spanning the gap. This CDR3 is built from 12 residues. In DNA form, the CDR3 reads TGTGCCAGCACCCTGGGGGCCACTGAAGCTTTCTTT. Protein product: CASTLGATEAFF. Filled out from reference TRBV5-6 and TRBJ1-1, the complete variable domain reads DAGVTQSPTHLIKTRGQQVTLRCSPKSGHDTVSWYQQALGQGPQFIFQYYEEEERQRGNFPDRFSGHQFPNYSSELNVNALLLGDSALYLCASTLGATEAFFGQGTRLTVV.

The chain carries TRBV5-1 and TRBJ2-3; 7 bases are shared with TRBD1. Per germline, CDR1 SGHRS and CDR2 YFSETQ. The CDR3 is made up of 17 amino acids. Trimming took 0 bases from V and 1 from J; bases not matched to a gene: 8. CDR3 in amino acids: CASSLDPTGPGTDTQYF. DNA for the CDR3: TGCGCCAGCAGCTTGGACCCGACAGGGCCCGGCACAGATACGCAGTATTTT.

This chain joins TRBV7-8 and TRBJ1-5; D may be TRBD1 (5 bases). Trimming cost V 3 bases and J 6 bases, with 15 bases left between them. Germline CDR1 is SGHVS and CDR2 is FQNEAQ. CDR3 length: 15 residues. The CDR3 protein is CASSFGGGEGQPQHF. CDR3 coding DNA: TGTGCCAGCAGCTTCGGCGGGGGGGAGGGTCAGCCCCAGCATTTT.

CDR3 region: CASSKPGGRTTEAFF. The CDR3 coding sequence is TGTGCCAGCAGTAAACCAGGGGGCCGGACCACTGAAGCTTTCTTT. The chain joins TRBV5-5 to TRBJ1-1; 8 bases are shared with TRBD1. The ends lost 5 bases at V and 4 bases at J; junction bases unmatched: 10. From germline, CDR1 is SGHKS and CDR2 YYEKEE (reference sequence). There are 15 residues in the CDR3.

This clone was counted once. CDR3 in DNA: TGTGCCAGCAGTTACGGGCCATTGACGGAAGCTTTCTTT. This codes for CASSYGPLTEAFF. The rearrangement uses TRBV6-5 and TRBJ1-1; D is ambiguous. V lost 2 bases and J 8 bases, leaving 12 bases between the germline ends. The CDR3 covers 13 residues. The germline gives CDR1 MNHEY, CDR2 SVGAGI.

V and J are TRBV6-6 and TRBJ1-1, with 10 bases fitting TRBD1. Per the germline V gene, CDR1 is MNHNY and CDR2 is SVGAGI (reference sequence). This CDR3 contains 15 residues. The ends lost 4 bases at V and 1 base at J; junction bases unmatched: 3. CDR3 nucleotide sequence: TGTGCCAGCAGTTCCCGGGACAGGGGGAACACTGAAGCTTTCTTT. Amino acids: CASSSRDRGNTEAFF.

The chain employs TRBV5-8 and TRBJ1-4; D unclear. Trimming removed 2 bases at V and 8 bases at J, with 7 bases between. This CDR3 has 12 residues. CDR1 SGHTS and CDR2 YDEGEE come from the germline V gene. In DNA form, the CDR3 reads TGTGCCAGCAGCTTTTCTGAGGAAAAACTGTTTTTT. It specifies CASSFSEEKLFF.

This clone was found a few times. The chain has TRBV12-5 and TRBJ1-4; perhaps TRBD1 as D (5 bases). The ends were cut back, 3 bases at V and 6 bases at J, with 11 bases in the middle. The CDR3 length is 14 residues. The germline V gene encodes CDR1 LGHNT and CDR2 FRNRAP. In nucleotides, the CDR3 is TGTGCTAGTGGTTTCCAGGGCTCCCATGAAAAACTGTTTTTT. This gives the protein CASGFQGSHEKLFF.

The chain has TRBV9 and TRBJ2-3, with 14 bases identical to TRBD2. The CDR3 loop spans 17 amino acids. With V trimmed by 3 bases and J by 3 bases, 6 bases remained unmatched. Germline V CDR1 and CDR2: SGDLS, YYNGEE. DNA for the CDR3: TGTGCCAGCAGCGAGTTGACTAGCGGGGGGGTAACAGATACGCAGTATTTT. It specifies CASSELTSGGVTDTQYF. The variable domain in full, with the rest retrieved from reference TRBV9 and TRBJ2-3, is DSGVTQTPKHLITATGQRVTLRCSPRSGDLSVYWYQQSLDQGLQFLIQYYNGEERAKGNILERFSAQQFPDLHSELNLSSLELGDSALYFCASSELTSGGVTDTQYFGPGTRLTVL.

The CDR3 DNA reads as TGCGCCAGCAGCTCCCCAGCGGGACTCCTCTACAATGAGCAGTTCTTC. It yields the protein CASSSPAGLLYNEQFF. The chain is built from TRBV5-1 and TRBJ2-1; TRBD2 matches at 7 bases. Trimming took 3 bases from V and 3 from J; bases not matched to a gene: 9. The CDR3 loop spans 16 amino acids. Germline V gives CDR1 SGHRS, CDR2 YFSETQ.

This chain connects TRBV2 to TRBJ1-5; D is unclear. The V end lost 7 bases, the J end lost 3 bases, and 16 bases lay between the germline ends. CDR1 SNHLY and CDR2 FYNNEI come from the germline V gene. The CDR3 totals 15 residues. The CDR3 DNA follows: TGTGCCAGCAACCCCGACAAGTTATTCAATCAGCCCCAGCATTTT. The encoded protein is CASNPDKLFNQPQHF.

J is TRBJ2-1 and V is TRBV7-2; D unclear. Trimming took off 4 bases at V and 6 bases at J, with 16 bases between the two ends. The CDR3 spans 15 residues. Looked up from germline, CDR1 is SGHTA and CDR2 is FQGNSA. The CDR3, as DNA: TGTGCCAGCAGCTCCTCCTCCGCCTGGCTCAATGAGCAGTTCTTC. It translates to CASSSSSAWLNEQFF.

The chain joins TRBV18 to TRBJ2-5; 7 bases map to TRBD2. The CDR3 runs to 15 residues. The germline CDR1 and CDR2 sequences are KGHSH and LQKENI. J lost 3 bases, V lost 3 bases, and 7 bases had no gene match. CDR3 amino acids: CASSPLAVQEETQYF. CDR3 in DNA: TGTGCCAGCTCACCTCTAGCGGTCCAGGAAGAGACCCAGTACTTC.

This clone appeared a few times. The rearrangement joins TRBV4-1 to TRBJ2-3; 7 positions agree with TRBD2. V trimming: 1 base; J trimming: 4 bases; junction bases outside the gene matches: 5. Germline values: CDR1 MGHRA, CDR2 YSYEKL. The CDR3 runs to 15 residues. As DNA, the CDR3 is TGCGCCAGCAGCCAAGTGGGCGGGGGATCAGATACGCAGTATTTT. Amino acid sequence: CASSQVGGGSDTQYF.

For the CDR3, the DNA is TGTGCCTGGAGTGTCAAGGGGGTCGTGCGGGTCACTGAAGCTTTCTTT. Protein sequence: CAWSVKGVVRVTEAFF. The J gene is TRBJ1-1, the V gene TRBV30, with a possible D match to TRBD1 (6 bases). Germline lookup yields CDR1 GTSNPN and CDR2 SVGIG (reference sequence). Trimming stripped 0 bases from V and 4 bases from J, with 18 bases between. CDR3 length equals 16 residues.

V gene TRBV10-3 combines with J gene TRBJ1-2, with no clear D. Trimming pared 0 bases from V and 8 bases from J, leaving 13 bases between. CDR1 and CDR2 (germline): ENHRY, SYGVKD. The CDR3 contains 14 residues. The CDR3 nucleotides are TGTGCCATCAGTGAGTCGATGGAGGCGGGAGGCTACACCTTC. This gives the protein CAISESMEAGGYTF.

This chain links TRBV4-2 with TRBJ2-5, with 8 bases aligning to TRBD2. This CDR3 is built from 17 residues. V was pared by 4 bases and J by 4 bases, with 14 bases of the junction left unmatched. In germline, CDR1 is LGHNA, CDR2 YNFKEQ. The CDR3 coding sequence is TGTGCCAGCAGCCTCGATGCCAGCGGGGGAAGAGGAGAGACCCAGTACTTC. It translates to CASSLDASGGRGETQYF.

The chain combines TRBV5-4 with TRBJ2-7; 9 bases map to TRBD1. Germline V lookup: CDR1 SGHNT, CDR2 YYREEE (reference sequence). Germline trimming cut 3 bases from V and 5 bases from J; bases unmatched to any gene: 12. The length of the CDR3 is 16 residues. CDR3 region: CASSSALWTGDHEQYF. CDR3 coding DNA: TGTGCCAGCAGCTCCGCACTTTGGACAGGGGACCACGAGCAGTACTTC.

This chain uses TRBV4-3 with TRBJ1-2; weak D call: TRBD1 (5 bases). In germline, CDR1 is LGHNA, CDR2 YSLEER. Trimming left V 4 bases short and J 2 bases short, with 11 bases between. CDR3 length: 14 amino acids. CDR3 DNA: TGCGCCAGCAGCCCACGGACACCAAACTATGGCTACACCTTC. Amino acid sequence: CASSPRTPNYGYTF.

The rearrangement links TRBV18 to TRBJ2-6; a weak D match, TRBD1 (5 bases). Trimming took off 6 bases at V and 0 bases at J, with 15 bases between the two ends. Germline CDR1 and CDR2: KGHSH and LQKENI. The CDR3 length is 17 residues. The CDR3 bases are TGTGCCAGCTCCCCCACCGACAGTTACTCTGGGGCCAACGTCCTGACTTTC. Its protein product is CASSPTDSYSGANVLTF.

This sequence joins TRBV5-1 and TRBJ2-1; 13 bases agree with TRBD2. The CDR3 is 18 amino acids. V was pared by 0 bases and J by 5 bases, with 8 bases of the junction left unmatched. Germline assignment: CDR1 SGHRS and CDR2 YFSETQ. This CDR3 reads CASSLAPGLAGTHNEQFF. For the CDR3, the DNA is TGCGCCAGCAGCTTGGCTCCGGGACTAGCGGGGACCCACAATGAGCAGTTCTTC.

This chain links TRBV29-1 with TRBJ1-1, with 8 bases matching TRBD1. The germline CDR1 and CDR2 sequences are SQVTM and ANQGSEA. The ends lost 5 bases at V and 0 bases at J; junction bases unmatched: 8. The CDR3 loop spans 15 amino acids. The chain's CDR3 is CSVSNTGGMNTEAFF. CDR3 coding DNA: TGCAGCGTTTCCAACACAGGGGGAATGAACACTGAAGCTTTCTTT.

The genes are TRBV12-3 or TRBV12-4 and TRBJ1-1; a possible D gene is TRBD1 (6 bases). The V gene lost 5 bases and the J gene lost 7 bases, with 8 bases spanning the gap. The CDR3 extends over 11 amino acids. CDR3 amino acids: CASSGQLEAFF. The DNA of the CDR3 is TGTGCCAGCAGTGGACAGCTTGAAGCTTTCTTT.

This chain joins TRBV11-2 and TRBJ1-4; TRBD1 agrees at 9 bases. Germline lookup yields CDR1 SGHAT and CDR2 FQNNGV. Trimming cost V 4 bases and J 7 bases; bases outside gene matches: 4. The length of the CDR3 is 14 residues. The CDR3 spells CASSSRDRVEKLFF. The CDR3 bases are TGTGCCAGCAGCTCCCGGGACAGGGTTGAAAAACTGTTTTTT. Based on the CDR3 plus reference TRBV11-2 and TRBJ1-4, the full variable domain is EAGVAQSPRYKIIEKRQSVAFWCNPISGHATLYWYQQILGQGPKLLIQFQNNGVVDDSQLPKDRFSAERLKGVDSTLKIQPAKLEDSAVYLCASSSRDRVEKLFFGSGTQLSVL.

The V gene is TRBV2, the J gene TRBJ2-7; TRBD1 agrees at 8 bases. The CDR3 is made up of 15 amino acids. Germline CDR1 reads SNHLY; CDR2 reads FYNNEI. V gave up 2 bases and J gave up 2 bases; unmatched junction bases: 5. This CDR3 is CASSELGQGPYEQYF. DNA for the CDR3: TGTGCCAGCAGTGAACTCGGACAGGGACCCTACGAGCAGTACTTC.

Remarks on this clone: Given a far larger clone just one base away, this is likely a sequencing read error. The CDR3, as DNA: TGTGCCAGCAGTTTGGACAGGGGCAATCAGCCCCAGCATTTT. Amino acid sequence: CASSLDRGNQPQHF. The rearrangement joins TRBV2 to TRBJ1-5; 8 nucleotides line up with TRBD1. The J segment lost 2 bases and the V segment lost 5 bases, leaving 2 bases of the junction unmatched. This CDR3 comprises 14 residues. Germline values: CDR1 SNHLY, CDR2 FYNNEI.

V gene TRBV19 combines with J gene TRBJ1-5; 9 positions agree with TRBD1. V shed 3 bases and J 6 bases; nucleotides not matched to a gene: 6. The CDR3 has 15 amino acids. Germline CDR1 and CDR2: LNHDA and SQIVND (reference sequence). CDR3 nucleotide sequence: TGTGCCAGTAGTATGGGACAGGGTAAAGGTCAGCCCCAGCATTTT. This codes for CASSMGQGKGQPQHF.

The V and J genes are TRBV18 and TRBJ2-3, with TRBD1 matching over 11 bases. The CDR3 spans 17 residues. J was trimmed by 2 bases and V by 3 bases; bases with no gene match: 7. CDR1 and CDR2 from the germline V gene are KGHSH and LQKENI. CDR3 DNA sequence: TGTGCCAGCTCACCCGGAAGGGACAGGGGGTTCACAGATACGCAGTATTTT. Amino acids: CASSPGRDRGFTDTQYF.

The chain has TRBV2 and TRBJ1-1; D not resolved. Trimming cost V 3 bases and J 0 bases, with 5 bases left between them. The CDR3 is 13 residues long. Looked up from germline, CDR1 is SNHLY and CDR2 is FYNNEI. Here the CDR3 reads CASSERVNTEAFF. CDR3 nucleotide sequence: TGTGCCAGCAGTGAGAGGGTGAACACTGAAGCTTTCTTT.

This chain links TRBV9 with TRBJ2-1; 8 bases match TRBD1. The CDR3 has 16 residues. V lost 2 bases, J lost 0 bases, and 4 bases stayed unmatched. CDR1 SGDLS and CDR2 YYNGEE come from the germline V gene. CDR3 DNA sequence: TGTGCCAGCAGCGTTCAGGGGGCAGCCTCCTACAATGAGCAGTTCTTC. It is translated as CASSVQGAASYNEQFF.

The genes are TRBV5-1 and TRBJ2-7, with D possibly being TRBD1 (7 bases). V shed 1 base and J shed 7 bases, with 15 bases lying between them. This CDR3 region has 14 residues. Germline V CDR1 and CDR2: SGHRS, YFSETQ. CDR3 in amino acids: CASSLLAGGGEQYF. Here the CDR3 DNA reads TGCGCCAGCAGCTTGTTAGCAGGGGGAGGTGAGCAGTACTTC.